Shown below are 30 T cell receptor beta chains from a single sample sequenced in a study of T cell responses to AZD1222 COVID-19 vaccine. Repertoires were generated with immunoSEQ multiplex PCR, while TCRdb's copy carries only in-frame clones and drops some. This sample has 30,000 to 35,000 clones; 88% occur once, and the top ten carry 14%. The sequenced sample was peripheral blood, obtained 28 days after the second AZD1222 dose. These receptors came from an adult who received the AZD1222 COVID-19 vaccine.

In its sample, this clone was seen once. This sequence joins TRBV3-1 (or the pseudogene TRBV3-2) and TRBJ2-5; 8 bases are a match to TRBD1. This CDR3 region has 14 residues. Germline-derived CDR1 and CDR2 are LGHDT and YNNKEL (reference sequence). V was clipped by 6 bases and J by 3 bases; unmatched bases: 6. The CDR3 protein is CASRVDRGEETQYF. The CDR3 DNA reads TGTGCCAGCAGAGTTGACAGGGGTGAAGAGACCCAGTACTTC.

The V and J genes are TRBV6-2 or TRBV6-3 and TRBJ2-1; TRBD1 might be the D (6 bases). The CDR3 extends over 16 amino acids. From germline, CDR1 is MNHEY and CDR2 SVGEGT. V lost 1 base to trimming and J lost 5 bases, with 15 bases between them. DNA of the CDR3: TGTGCCAGCAGTTACTTAGCCCGGGACATGGACAATGAGCAGTTCTTC. Translating it yields CASSYLARDMDNEQFF.

V is TRBV27 and J is TRBJ2-3; tentatively, D is TRBD2 (5 bases). Germline loops: CDR1 MNHEY, CDR2 SMNVEV (reference sequence). V was cut by 2 bases and J by 0 bases, with 12 bases left in between. CDR3 length: 16 residues. In DNA form, the CDR3 reads TGTGCCAGCAGTTTAAGGGCCAGGACTAGCACAGATACGCAGTATTTT. Its protein product is CASSLRARTSTDTQYF.

The genes are TRBV19 and TRBJ2-7; D unresolved. Trimming took 5 bases from V and 5 from J, leaving 19 bases between them. Germline assignment: CDR1 LNHDA and CDR2 SQIVND (reference sequence). The CDR3 runs 15 residues. In nucleotides, the CDR3 is TGTGCCAGTAGTTCCCGAGATTCAGCCTTGCACGAGCAGTACTTC. This encodes CASSSRDSALHEQYF.

This chain connects TRBV7-2 to TRBJ2-3; D is undetermined. Trimming cost V 0 bases and J 5 bases, with 6 bases left between them. There are 13 residues in the CDR3. The germline gives CDR1 SGHTA, CDR2 FQGNSA. The CDR3 here is CASSLARGDTQYF. The CDR3 bases are TGTGCCAGCAGCTTAGCGCGTGGAGATACGCAGTATTTT.

The V call is TRBV5-1, the J call TRBJ1-4, with D possibly TRBD1 on 5 matching bases. In germline, CDR1 is SGHRS, CDR2 YFSETQ. V was clipped by 4 bases and J by 3 bases, with 7 bases between them. CDR3 length equals 13 residues. This chain's CDR3 is CASSRQPNEKLFF. The DNA of the CDR3 is TGCGCCAGCAGCCGACAGCCTAATGAAAAACTGTTTTTT.

The chain carries TRBV18 and TRBJ2-7, with D unclear. The CDR3 covers 15 residues. Germline assignment: CDR1 KGHSH and CDR2 LQKENI. Trimming shortened V by 2 bases and J by 3 bases, and 14 bases separated the two germline ends. This chain's CDR3 is CASSPSGRLGYEQYF. The CDR3 nucleotides read TGTGCCAGCTCACCAAGTGGGCGTCTCGGCTACGAGCAGTACTTC.

The chain has TRBV5-1 and TRBJ2-1; weak D call: TRBD1 (6 bases). The CDR3 consists of 15 residues. Germline CDR1 and CDR2: SGHRS and YFSETQ. V was trimmed by 0 bases and J by 8 bases, leaving 15 bases between them. CDR3 residues: CASSLGGVQGDEQFF. In DNA, the CDR3 is TGCGCCAGCAGCTTGGGGGGAGTACAGGGTGATGAGCAGTTCTTC.

This chain joins TRBV7-2 and TRBJ1-6; 10 bases are a match to TRBD1. CDR1 is SGHTA, CDR2 FQGNSA, per germline. Trimming removed 5 bases from V and 8 bases from J; junction bases left unmatched: 9. The CDR3 is 16 residues long. CDR3 sequence reads: CASSLLYGQGDSPLHF. The DNA for the CDR3 is TGTGCCAGCAGCCTCCTGTATGGACAGGGGGATTCACCCCTCCACTTT. The full variable domain, completed using reference TRBV7-2 and TRBJ1-6, is GAGVSQSPSNKVTEKGKDVELRCDPISGHTALYWYRQSLGQGLEFLIYFQGNSAPDKSGLPSDRFSAERTGGSVSTLTIQRTQQEDSAVYLCASSLLYGQGDSPLHFGNGTRLTVT.

The gene calls are TRBV4-2 and TRBJ1-2; D is uncertain. Trimming stripped 1 base from V and 5 bases from J, with 8 bases between. CDR3 length: 13 residues. Germline V gene data show CDR1 as LGHNA and CDR2 as YNFKEQ. The CDR3 is CASSQAGIYGYTF. The CDR3 nucleotides are TGTGCCAGCAGCCAAGCGGGGATATATGGCTACACCTTC.

The chain couples TRBV5-5 to TRBJ2-5; D is unresolved. The V gene's germline CDR1 is SGHKS and CDR2 YYEKEE (reference sequence). The CDR3 has 16 amino acids. V lost 2 bases to trimming and J lost 2 bases, with 16 bases between them. Written as DNA, the CDR3 is TGTGCCAGCAGCTTCCGCCTGAGTACGATTCAAGAGACCCAGTACTTC. Residues: CASSFRLSTIQETQYF.

This chain joins TRBV21-1 and TRBJ2-7; TRBD1 was called by the table and not checked on the DNA. TRBV21-1 is a listed pseudogene. CDR3 length: 11 residues. CDR3 sequence (DNA): TGTGCCAGCAGCAGGACAGACGAGCAGTACTTC. Translation gives CASSRTDEQYF.

V and J are TRBV11-2 and TRBJ2-1; 8 bases agree with TRBD1. Germline CDR1 and CDR2: SGHAT and FQNNGV. Trimming took 2 bases from V and 6 from J; bases not matched to a gene: 9. The CDR3 sequence is 16 residues long. The CDR3 region has the DNA TGTGCCAGCAGCTTAAACCAGGGGGCAAGGCTCAATGAGCAGTTCTTC. This translates into CASSLNQGARLNEQFF. Filled out from reference TRBV11-2 and TRBJ2-1, the complete variable domain reads EAGVAQSPRYKIIEKRQSVAFWCNPISGHATLYWYQQILGQGPKLLIQFQNNGVVDDSQLPKDRFSAERLKGVDSTLKIQPAKLEDSAVYLCASSLNQGARLNEQFFGPGTRLTVL.

The chain couples TRBV4-3 to TRBJ1-2, with D perhaps TRBD1 (5 bases). Trimming cost V 3 bases and J 8 bases, with 19 bases left between them. This CDR3 contains 15 residues. Germline CDR1 is LGHNA and CDR2 is YSLEER. CDR3 nucleotides: TGCGCCAGCAGCCAGCTTCCTCAGGGCTCGGGCGGCTACACCTTC. Amino acids: CASSQLPQGSGGYTF.

In DNA form, the CDR3 reads TGCGCCAGCGAGGGGACAGGCTGGGGCACCGGGGAGCTGTTTTTT. Protein product: CASEGTGWGTGELFF. The genes are TRBV5-1 and TRBJ2-2; 8 bases align to TRBD1. Germline V gene data show CDR1 as SGHRS and CDR2 as YFSETQ. The CDR3 is 15 residues long. V gave up 7 bases and J gave up 4 bases; unmatched junction bases: 9.

V and J are TRBV18 and TRBJ1-5; 8 bases are shared with TRBD1. The CDR3 length is 14 residues. Germline CDR1 and CDR2: KGHSH and LQKENI. The junction had 4 bases not matched to a gene; V was cut back by 3 bases and J by 6 bases. DNA for the CDR3: TGTGCCAGCTCACCTGACAGGGGCGCTCAGCCCCAGCATTTT. Protein product: CASSPDRGAQPQHF.

The chain employs TRBV6-2 or TRBV6-3 and TRBJ1-2; D remains unclear. The CDR3 runs to 16 residues. The V and J ends lost 5 bases and 8 bases respectively, with 24 bases between them. The germline CDR1 and CDR2 sequences are MNHEY and SVGEGT. The CDR3 loop reads CASSNPPWRALRGYTF. In DNA form, the CDR3 reads TGTGCCAGCAGTAATCCCCCATGGAGGGCCTTAAGGGGCTACACCTTC.

This sequence joins TRBV18 and TRBJ2-1; D is undetermined. Germline V gives CDR1 KGHSH, CDR2 LQKENI. CDR3 length: 16 residues. Trimming removed 3 bases at V and 7 bases at J, with 19 bases between. CDR3 sequence (DNA): TGTGCCAGCTCACCCTGGAGAGGAGAGGTCCGGAATGAGCAGTTCTTC. This codes for CASSPWRGEVRNEQFF.

The sample holds one count of this clone. The chain links TRBV28 to TRBJ1-6; no clear D gene. Trimming left V 5 bases short and J 7 bases short, with 9 bases between. CDR3 size: 13 residues. Germline V gene lookup returns CDR1 MDHEN and CDR2 SYDVKM. CDR3 in amino acids: CASSTAGNSPLHF. CDR3 DNA sequence: TGTGCCAGCAGTACGGCCGGAAATTCACCCCTCCACTTT.

The chain recombines TRBV9 with TRBJ1-2, with D possibly matching TRBD1 (5 bases). This CDR3 region has 14 residues. CDR1 SGDLS and CDR2 YYNGEE come from the germline V gene. Trimming stripped 0 bases from V and 8 bases from J, with 14 bases between. This CDR3 is CASSVEVAGPGYTF. The CDR3 DNA reads as TGTGCCAGCAGCGTAGAGGTGGCGGGACCCGGCTACACCTTC.

The rearrangement joins TRBV7-3 to TRBJ1-6, with TRBD1 matching 7 bases. Germline trimming cut 2 bases from V and 9 bases from J; bases unmatched to any gene: 7. Germline values: CDR1 SGHTA, CDR2 FQGTGA. The CDR3 loop spans 15 amino acids. The CDR3 region has the DNA TGTGCCAGCAGCTTATCCGACAGGGATAGTTCACCCCTCCACTTT. This encodes CASSLSDRDSSPLHF.

The rearrangement joins TRBV14 to TRBJ2-1; 11 bases fit TRBD2. Germline values: CDR1 SGHDN, CDR2 FVKESK. This CDR3 has 16 amino acids. Trimming took 6 bases from V and 4 from J; bases not matched to a gene: 8. Here the CDR3 DNA reads TGTGCCAGCAGAATAGCCGGGACTAGCGGTTACAATGAGCAGTTCTTC. Translating gives CASRIAGTSGYNEQFF.

This rearrangement joins TRBV18 to TRBJ1-6, with D perhaps matching TRBD1 (5 bases). The CDR3 has 17 amino acids. The V end was cut by 3 bases, the J end by 6 bases, with 18 bases between. Germline CDR1 KGHSH, CDR2 LQKENI. CDR3 nucleotide sequence: TGTGCCAGCTCACCTCTCGGACCGGGGGACGGTAATTCACCCCTCCACTTT. It is translated as CASSPLGPGDGNSPLHF.

The chain is built from TRBV5-4 and TRBJ2-3, with a weak D call TRBD2 (7 bases). Trimming removed 1 base at V and 0 bases at J, with 12 bases between. Germline CDR1 and CDR2: SGHNT and YYREEE (reference sequence). The CDR3 spans 16 residues. The chain's CDR3 is CASSLRAGASTDTQYF. The CDR3 DNA follows: TGTGCCAGCAGCTTGAGGGCGGGGGCGAGCACAGATACGCAGTATTTT.

This clone was counted once. The J gene is TRBJ1-2, the V gene TRBV11-2; weak D call: TRBD1 (5 bases). The germline V and J ends were trimmed by 5 bases and 4 bases, with 14 bases remaining between them. The length of the CDR3 is 14 residues. The V gene's germline CDR1 is SGHAT and CDR2 FQNNGV. CDR3 protein: CASSPVDILYGYTF. For the CDR3, the DNA is TGTGCCAGCAGCCCTGTGGACATACTCTATGGCTACACCTTC.

Comment on this clone: This sample includes further DNA sequences coding for the same CDR3. The chain is built from TRBV4-3 and TRBJ2-7; D is possibly TRBD2 (6 bases). Trimming left V 0 bases short and J 4 bases short, with 10 bases between. Looked up from germline, CDR1 is LGHNA and CDR2 is YSLEER. CDR3 length: 14 residues. The DNA of the CDR3 is TGCGCCAGCAGCCAAGAGGGGGGAACTTACGAGCAGTACTTC. Protein sequence: CASSQEGGTYEQYF.

The chain couples TRBV28 to TRBJ1-5; D is unresolved. The CDR3 spans 15 residues. Germline V gives CDR1 MDHEN, CDR2 SYDVKM. V gave up 4 bases and J gave up 3 bases, with 13 bases separating them. The chain's CDR3 is CASSSPTLDNQPQHF. CDR3 bases: TGTGCCAGCAGTTCACCGACCCTGGACAATCAGCCCCAGCATTTT.

The chain couples TRBV9 to TRBJ2-1, with 11 bases aligning to TRBD2. Germline assignment: CDR1 SGDLS and CDR2 YYNGEE. The CDR3 runs 17 residues. The V segment lost 0 bases and the J segment 1 base; nucleotides outside the gene matches: 3. The CDR3 sequence: CASSVAGTSGSYNEQFF. The CDR3 nucleotides read TGTGCCAGCAGCGTAGCCGGGACTAGCGGTTCCTACAATGAGCAGTTCTTC.

V and J are TRBV5-5 and TRBJ2-7; tentatively, D is TRBD1 or TRBD2 (5 bases each). CDR1 is SGHKS, CDR2 YYEKEE, per germline (reference sequence). The germline V and J ends were trimmed by 0 bases and 2 bases, with 12 bases remaining between them. The CDR3 runs to 15 residues. CDR3 sequence (DNA): TGTGCCAGCAGCTTGGTCGGGACCGCTACCTACGAGCAGTACTTC. It encodes CASSLVGTATYEQYF.

This rearrangement joins TRBV7-2 to TRBJ1-1; possibly TRBD1 for D (6 bases). From germline, CDR1 is SGHTA and CDR2 FQGNSA. V lost 6 bases and J lost 2, with 13 bases in between. The CDR3 consists of 14 residues. In nucleotides, the CDR3 is TGTGCCAGCAGTACAGGGTTTGGAAACACTGAAGCTTTCTTT. This encodes CASSTGFGNTEAFF. The full variable domain, with the rest looked up from reference TRBV7-2 and TRBJ1-1, is GAGVSQSPSNKVTEKGKDVELRCDPISGHTALYWYRQSLGQGLEFLIYFQGNSAPDKSGLPSDRFSAERTGGSVSTLTIQRTQQEDSAVYLCASSTGFGNTEAFFGQGTRLTVV.